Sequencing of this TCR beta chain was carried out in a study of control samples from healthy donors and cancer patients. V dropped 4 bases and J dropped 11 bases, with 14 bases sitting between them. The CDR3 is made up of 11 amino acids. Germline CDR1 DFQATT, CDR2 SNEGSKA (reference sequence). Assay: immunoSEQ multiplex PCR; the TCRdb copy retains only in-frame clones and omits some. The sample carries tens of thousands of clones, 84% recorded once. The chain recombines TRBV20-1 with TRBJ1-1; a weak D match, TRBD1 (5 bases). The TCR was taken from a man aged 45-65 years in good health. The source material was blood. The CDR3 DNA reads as TGCAGTGCTACTTTCGGGGGGACCGCTTTCTTT. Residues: CSATFGGTAFF.